The source of this T cell receptor (beta chain) is a study of shared clonotypes between healthy human individuals. General observations from the study: Unshared clonotypes carried lower generation probabilities than those common to all four donors. Sequencing of the sorted subsets was shown by rarefaction to be incomplete despite large depth.

As handled by the study authors: Filtering was not the same, since immunoSEQ gave junction-only sequences without quality scores. Assay used: immunoSEQ multiplex PCR; TCRdb lists only in-frame clones, some missing. Clone size and the V and J calls come from that table; the DNA yielded D and trimming. The table shows about 2.1 million clones, with around 93% occurring only once. Naive CD8 isolation took CD45RO-negative cells positively selected for CCR7 and excluded terminally differentiated effector memory CD45RA+ cells. CDR3 length equals 16 residues. Of note for this clone: What it binds is unknown.

The sequence came from a man between 18 and 29 years old in good health. Some clones in this sample may be carry-over from other donors' samples. V usage is TRBV21-1 and J usage is TRBJ1-2. TRBV21-1 is flagged as a pseudogene. What was sequenced was naive CD8+ T cells from PBMCs. The CDR3 loop reads CASSKVRGGPPHGYTF. The CDR3 nucleotides read TGTGCCAGCAGCAAAGTAAGGGGGGGCCCTCCGCATGGCTACACCTTC.